These 11 T cell receptor beta chains were sequenced from one sample in a study of CD4 T cells in relation to SARS-CoV-2 and coronaviruses. The data were produced by immunoSEQ multiplex PCR, yet TCRdb's version contains in-frame clones alone and is incomplete. The table has 58,000 or so clones, about 91% seen once. The sequenced sample was naive CD4+ T cells from PBMCs. Regarding subset: naive CD4+ T cells isolated by negative enrichment. These receptors were collected from an adult with COVID-19.

This clone was found once. This chain joins TRBV4-2 and TRBJ2-3, with 11 bases lining up with TRBD2. This CDR3 is 23 amino acids long. Losses at the gene ends were 0 bases for V and 3 bases for J; bases not matched to a gene: 23. Germline V lookup: CDR1 LGHNA, CDR2 YNFKEQ. CDR3 in DNA: TGTGCCAGCAGCCAAGATTTTGGGGGCGCGGGGCTAGCGGGAGGTAATCGGACAGATACGCAGTATTTT. Translating gives CASSQDFGGAGLAGGNRTDTQYF.

The genes are TRBV2 and TRBJ2-7; D is unclear. The germline V gene has CDR1 SNHLY and CDR2 FYNNEI. V lost 5 bases to trimming and J lost 3 bases, with 5 bases between them. The CDR3 spans 11 residues. CDR3 DNA sequence: TGTGCCAGCAGTCCGCACTACGAGCAGTACTTC. Amino acids: CASSPHYEQYF.

The chain is built from TRBV5-1 and TRBJ1-2; weak D call: TRBD1 (5 bases). Trimming shortened V by 0 bases and J by 4 bases, and 13 bases separated the two germline ends. This CDR3 has 15 residues. The germline V gene has CDR1 SGHRS and CDR2 YFSETQ. The CDR3 region is CASSLEGAVFYGYTF. As DNA, the CDR3 is TGCGCCAGCAGCTTGGAAGGGGCGGTTTTCTATGGCTACACCTTC.

CDR3: CASRNTGYNSPLHF. Here the CDR3 DNA reads TGTGCCAGTAGAAATACAGGGTATAATTCACCCCTCCACTTT. The chain joins TRBV19 to TRBJ1-6; perhaps TRBD1 as D (6 bases). Deletions cut 6 bases from V and 4 bases from J, with 10 bases between. The CDR3 has 14 amino acids. The V gene's germline CDR1 is LNHDA and CDR2 SQIVND (reference sequence).

The table lists this clone with a count of one. The chain joins TRBV28 to TRBJ2-2; D not resolved. The CDR3 has 15 amino acids. V was shortened by 2 bases and J by 7 bases, with 14 bases between the two germline ends. The germline CDR1 and CDR2 sequences are MDHEN and SYDVKM. The CDR3 region has the DNA TGTGCCAGCAGTTTAAGGGATGTAGTTTACGGGGAGCTGTTTTTT. It translates to CASSLRDVVYGELFF.

This clone is a singleton in its sample. The V gene is TRBV5-1, the J gene TRBJ2-7; 7 nucleotides align to TRBD1. Trimming removed 5 bases from V and 6 bases from J; junction bases left unmatched: 8. The CDR3 is 13 amino acids. Germline CDR1 and CDR2: SGHRS and YFSETQ. CDR3 nucleotides: TGCGCCAGCAGGGCGACAGGGAAACGCGAGCAGTACTTC. As protein: CASRATGKREQYF. Together with reference TRBV5-1 and TRBJ2-7, the CDR3 gives the full variable domain: KAGVTQTPRYLIKTRGQQVTLSCSPISGHRSVSWYQQTPGQGLQFLFEYFSETQRNKGNFPGRFSGRQFSNSRSEMNVSTLELGDSALYLCASRATGKREQYFGPGTRLTVT.

This clone appeared once. The chain has TRBV10-2 and TRBJ2-1, with unresolved D. V was clipped by 6 bases and J by 8 bases, with 8 bases between them. The CDR3 contains 11 residues. Germline CDR1 reads WSHSY; CDR2 reads SAAADI. CDR3: CASSHRDEQFF. The CDR3 DNA reads TGCGCCAGCAGCCATAGAGATGAGCAGTTCTTC.

The chain has TRBV19 and TRBJ2-1; 11 nucleotides align to TRBD2. The V segment lost 4 bases and the J segment 6 bases; nucleotides outside the gene matches: 5. Germline lookup yields CDR1 LNHDA and CDR2 SQIVND (reference sequence). The CDR3 is 15 amino acids. CDR3 bases: TGTGCCAGTAGTACACTAGCGGGAGTGACCAATGAGCAGTTCTTC. Encoded protein: CASSTLAGVTNEQFF.

The rearrangement joins TRBV18 to TRBJ2-5; 7 positions match TRBD2. V dropped 2 bases and J dropped 3; count of bases not matched to a gene: 3. The CDR3 consists of 14 residues. Germline CDR1 KGHSH, CDR2 LQKENI. The CDR3 protein is CASSPGGTKETQYF. CDR3 bases: TGTGCCAGCTCACCAGGGGGGACTAAAGAGACCCAGTACTTC.

The chain carries TRBV7-9 and TRBJ1-1, with a weak D call TRBD1 (5 bases). With 6 bases removed from V and 1 base from J, the gap between germline ends came to 12 bases. The CDR3 is made up of 14 amino acids. CDR1 and CDR2 from the germline V gene are SEHNR and FQNEAQ (reference sequence). In DNA, the CDR3 is TGTGCCAGCAGTCCATGGCAGGGGAACACTGAAGCTTTCTTT. It yields the protein CASSPWQGNTEAFF.

The V and J genes are TRBV29-1 and TRBJ2-7; 7 bases are a match to TRBD1. This CDR3 is built from 13 residues. Trimming took 4 bases from V and 5 from J; bases not matched to a gene: 8. CDR1 is SQVTM and CDR2 is ANQGSEA in the germline V gene. CDR3 in amino acids: CSVARDSKDEQYF. CDR3 nucleotides: TGCAGCGTTGCCCGGGACAGCAAGGACGAGCAGTACTTC.